This T cell receptor (beta chain) comes out of a study of cytomegalovirus exposure and HLA in healthy donors. Study findings and constraints: TCR beta V- and J-gene trimming was later associated with a missense DCLRE1C variant.

On this clone itself: The antigen remains unidentified. The germline gene is not matched at one end of the junction; a read error may be the cause.

Primers for the PCR totalled 60 Vbeta and 13 Jbeta. Assay used: immunoSEQ multiplex PCR; TCRdb lists only in-frame clones, some missing. The data contain hundreds of thousands of clones, 60% to 80% of them singletons. This receptor was taken from a male donor in good health and CMV-seronegative. Material for sequencing was PBMCs.

CDR3: CASSLKAGGVFPF. The DNA of the CDR3 is TGTGCCAGCAGCTTAAAGGCGGGGGGCGTTTTTCCCTTT. The chain uses TRBV7-9 and TRBJ2-3, with 8 bases matching TRBD2. Germline V lookup: CDR1 SEHNR, CDR2 FQNEAQ (reference sequence). The CDR3 has 13 residues. Together with reference TRBV7-9 and TRBJ2-3, the CDR3 gives the full variable domain: DTGVSQNPRHKITKRGQNVTFRCDPISEHNRLYWYRQTLGQGPEFLTYFQNEAQLEKSRLLSDRFSAERPKGSFSTLEIQRTEQGDSAMYLCASSLKAGGVFPFGPGTRLTVL.